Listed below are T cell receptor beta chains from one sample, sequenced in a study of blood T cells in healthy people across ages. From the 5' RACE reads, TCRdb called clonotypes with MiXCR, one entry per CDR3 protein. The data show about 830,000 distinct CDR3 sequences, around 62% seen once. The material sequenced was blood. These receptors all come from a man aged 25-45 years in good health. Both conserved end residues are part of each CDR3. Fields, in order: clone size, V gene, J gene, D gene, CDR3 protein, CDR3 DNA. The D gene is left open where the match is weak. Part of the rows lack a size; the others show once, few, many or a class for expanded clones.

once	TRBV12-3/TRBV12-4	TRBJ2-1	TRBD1	CASTQGQNYNEQFF	TGTGCCAGCACCCAGGGACAGAACTACAATGAGCAGTTCTTC
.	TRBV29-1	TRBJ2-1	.	CSVDRESNEQFF	TGCAGCGTTGACCGGGAAAGCAATGAGCAGTTCTTC
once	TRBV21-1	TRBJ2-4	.	CASSKTGVAKNIQYF	TGTGCCAGCAGCAAAACAGGGGTAGCCAAAAACATTCAGTACTTC
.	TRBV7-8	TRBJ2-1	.	CTSSLRGAGRSYNEQFF	TGTACCAGCAGCTTGAGGGGTGCGGGGCGCTCCTACAATGAGCAGTTCTTC
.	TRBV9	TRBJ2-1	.	CASSVGTTSQETQFF	TGTGCCAGCAGCGTAGGGACAACTTCCCAAGAGACCCAGTTCTTC
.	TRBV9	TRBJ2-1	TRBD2	CASGASGGHSYNEQFF	TGTGCCAGTGGCGCTAGCGGGGGGCACTCCTACAATGAGCAGTTCTTC
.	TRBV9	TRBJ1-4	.	CASSGPRAEKLFF	TGTGCCAGCAGCGGACCGCGGGCGGAAAAACTGTTTTTT
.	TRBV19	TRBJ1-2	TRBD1	CASSIGTGGLEEDGYTF	TGTGCCAGTAGTATCGGGACAGGGGGCCTGGAGGAGGATGGCTACACCTTC
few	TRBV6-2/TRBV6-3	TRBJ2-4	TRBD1	CASTRGQGDFGQYF	TGTGCCAGCACGCGAGGACAGGGAGATTTCGGGCAGTACTTC
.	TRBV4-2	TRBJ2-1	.	CASSQLAPYNEQFF	TGTGCCAGCAGCCAACTAGCGCCCTACAATGAGCAGTTCTTC
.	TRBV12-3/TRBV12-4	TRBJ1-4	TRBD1	CAGSLSRTGRRATNEKLFF	TGTGCCGGCAGTTTATCTCGGACAGGGAGACGTGCAACTAATGAAAAACTGTTTTTT
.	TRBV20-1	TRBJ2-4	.	CSARGDLNIQYF	TGCAGTGCTCGAGGGGACTTAAACATTCAGTACTTC
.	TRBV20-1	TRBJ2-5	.	CSARVGGSRQETQYF	TGCAGTGCTAGAGTTGGGGGTAGCCGTCAAGAGACCCAGTACTTC
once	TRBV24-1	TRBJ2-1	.	CATSQTGTPWDEQFF	TGTGCCACCAGTCAGACAGGGACTCCCTGGGATGAGCAGTTCTTC
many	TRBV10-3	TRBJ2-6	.	CAISESSGSGANVLTF	TGTGCCATCAGTGAGTCAAGCGGCTCTGGGGCCAACGTCCTGACTTTC
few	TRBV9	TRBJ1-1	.	CASSVAGHQEAFF	TGTGCCAGCAGCGTAGCTGGACATCAGGAAGCTTTCTTT
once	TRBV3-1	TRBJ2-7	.	CASSYREGPYEQYF	TGTGCCAGCAGTTACAGGGAGGGGCCCTACGAGCAGTACTTC
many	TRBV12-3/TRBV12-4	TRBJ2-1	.	CASSFLSSEQFF	TGTGCCAGCAGTTTTCTTAGTAGTGAGCAGTTCTTC
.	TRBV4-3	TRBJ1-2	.	CASSQGVQKNGYTF	TGCGCCAGCAGCCAAGGTGTACAGAAGAATGGCTACACCTTC
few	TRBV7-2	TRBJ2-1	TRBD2	CASSEKRGGLRNEQFF	TGTGCCAGCAGCGAAAAACGGGGGGGGCTCCGAAATGAGCAGTTCTTC
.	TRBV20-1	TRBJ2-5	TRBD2	CSAGRGGPVTQYF	TGCAGTGCTGGGCGGGGGGGCCCGGTGACCCAGTACTTC
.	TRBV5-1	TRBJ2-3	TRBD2	CASSLTSGVSNTQYF	TGCGCCAGCAGCTTAACTAGCGGGGTGTCGAATACGCAGTATTTT
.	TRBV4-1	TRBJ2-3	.	CTSSQGPGGTQYF	TGCACCAGCAGCCAGGGGCCCGGGGGTACGCAGTATTTT
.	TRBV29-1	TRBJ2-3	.	CSVEDVRVPLPTDTQYF	TGCAGCGTTGAAGATGTGAGGGTTCCCCTTCCAACAGATACGCAGTATTTT
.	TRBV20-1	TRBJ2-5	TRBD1	CSASRATGGQETQYF	TGCAGTGCTAGTAGAGCGACAGGGGGCCAAGAGACCCAGTACTTC
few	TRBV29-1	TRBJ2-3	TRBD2	CSVTGTSGGEPDTQYF	TGCAGCGTCACCGGGACTAGCGGGGGGGAGCCAGATACGCAGTATTTT
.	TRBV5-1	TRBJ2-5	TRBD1	CASSPPGGYGNEQYF	TGCGCCAGCAGCCCCCCAGGGGGCTACGGTAATGAGCAGTACTTC
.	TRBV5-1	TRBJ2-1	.	CASSWGPQGNEQFF	TGCGCCAGCAGCTGGGGTCCCCAGGGTAATGAGCAGTTCTTC
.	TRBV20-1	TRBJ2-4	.	CSARDPGTTGNIQYF	TGCAGTGCTAGAGACCCCGGGACAACGGGAAACATTCAGTACTTC
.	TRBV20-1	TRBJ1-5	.	CSARAGRDPYQPQHF	TGCAGTGCTAGGGCCGGCAGGGACCCTTATCAGCCCCAGCATTTT
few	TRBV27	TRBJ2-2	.	CASSLGTGLTGELFF	TGTGCCAGCAGTTTGGGGACGGGACTGACCGGGGAGCTGTTTTTT
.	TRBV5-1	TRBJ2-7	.	CASSLRGESSYEQYF	TGCGCCAGCAGCTTGAGGGGAGAATCCTCCTACGAGCAGTACTTC
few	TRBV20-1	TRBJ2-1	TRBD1	CSALRDSNNEQFF	TGCAGTGCTCTCCGGGACAGCAACAATGAGCAGTTCTTC
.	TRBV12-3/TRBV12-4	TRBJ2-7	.	CASRGGREQYF	TGTGCCAGCAGGGGGGGGCGCGAGCAGTACTTC
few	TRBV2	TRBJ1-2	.	CASPDGLGTGYTF	TGTGCCAGCCCGGACGGCCTTGGTACGGGCTACACCTTC
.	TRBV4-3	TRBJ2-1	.	CASSQDPLLTPISVQFF	TGCGCCAGCAGCCAAGATCCCCTTCTTACCCCTATATCTGTGCAGTTCTTC
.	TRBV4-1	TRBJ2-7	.	CASSQGFTRVRPSSAYEQYF	TGCGCCAGCAGCCAAGGATTTACCCGGGTCAGACCCAGTAGCGCCTACGAGCAGTACTTC
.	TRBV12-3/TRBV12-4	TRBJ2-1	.	CASSLLREQFF	TGTGCCAGCAGTTTATTGCGCGAGCAGTTCTTC
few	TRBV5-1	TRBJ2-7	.	CASSHGTLGSEQYF	TGCGCCAGCAGCCACGGGACACTGGGGTCCGAGCAGTACTTC
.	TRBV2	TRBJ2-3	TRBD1	CASRAPDRGRGTDTQYF	TGTGCCAGCAGAGCCCCCGACAGGGGAAGGGGCACAGATACGCAGTATTTT
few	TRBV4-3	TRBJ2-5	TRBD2	CASSQEVAGSRTQYF	TGCGCCAGCAGCCAAGAGGTAGCGGGGTCCAGGACCCAGTACTTC
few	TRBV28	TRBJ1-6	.	CASRSMLWPSPLHF	TGTGCCAGCAGATCTATGTTGTGGCCTTCACCCCTCCACTTT
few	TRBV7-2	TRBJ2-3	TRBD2	CASSLVFSGGGDTQYF	TGTGCCAGCAGCTTAGTATTTAGCGGGGGCGGAGATACGCAGTATTTT
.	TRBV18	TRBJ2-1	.	CASSPPDRGEQFF	TGTGCCAGCTCACCCCCCGACCGAGGGGAGCAGTTCTTC
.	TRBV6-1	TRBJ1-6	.	CASRQGSPLHF	TGTGCCAGCAGACAGGGTTCACCCCTCCACTTT
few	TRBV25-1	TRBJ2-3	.	CASSGLIHTQYF	TGTGCCAGCAGTGGTCTGATCCATACGCAGTATTTT
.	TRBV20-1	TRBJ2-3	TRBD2	CRTSGGPSTDTQYF	TGCAGGACTAGCGGGGGGCCCTCCACAGATACGCAGTATTTT
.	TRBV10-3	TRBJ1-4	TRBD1	CAISRTGGDKKLFF	TGTGCCATCAGCCGGACAGGGGGCGATAAAAAACTGTTTTTT
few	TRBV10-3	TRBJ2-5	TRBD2	CAPRKRGAETQYF	TGTGCCCCACGCAAGCGGGGGGCAGAGACCCAGTACTTC